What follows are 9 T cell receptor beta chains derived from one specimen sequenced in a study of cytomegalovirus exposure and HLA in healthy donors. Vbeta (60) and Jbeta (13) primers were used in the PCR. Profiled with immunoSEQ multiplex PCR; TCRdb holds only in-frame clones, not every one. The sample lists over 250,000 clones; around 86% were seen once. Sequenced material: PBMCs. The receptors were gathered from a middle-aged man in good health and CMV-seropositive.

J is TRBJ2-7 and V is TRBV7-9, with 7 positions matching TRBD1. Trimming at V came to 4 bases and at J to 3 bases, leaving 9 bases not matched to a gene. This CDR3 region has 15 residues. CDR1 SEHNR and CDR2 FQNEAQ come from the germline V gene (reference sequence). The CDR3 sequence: CASSSRQGKLYEQYF. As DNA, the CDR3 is TGTGCCAGCAGCTCCCGACAGGGTAAGCTCTACGAGCAGTACTTC. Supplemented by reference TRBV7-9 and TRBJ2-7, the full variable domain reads DTGVSQNPRHKITKRGQNVTFRCDPISEHNRLYWYRQTLGQGPEFLTYFQNEAQLEKSRLLSDRFSAERPKGSFSTLEIQRTEQGDSAMYLCASSSRQGKLYEQYFGPGTRLTVT.

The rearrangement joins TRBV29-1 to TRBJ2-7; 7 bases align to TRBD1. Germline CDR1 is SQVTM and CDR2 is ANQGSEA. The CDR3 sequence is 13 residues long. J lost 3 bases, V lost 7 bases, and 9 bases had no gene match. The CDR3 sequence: CSAIRDRDYEQYF. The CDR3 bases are TGCAGCGCCATAAGGGACAGAGACTACGAGCAGTACTTC.

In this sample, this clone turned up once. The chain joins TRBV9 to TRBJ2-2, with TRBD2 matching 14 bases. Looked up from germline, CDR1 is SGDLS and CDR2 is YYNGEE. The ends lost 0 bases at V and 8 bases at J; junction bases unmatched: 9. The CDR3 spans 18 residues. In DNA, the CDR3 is TGTGCCAGCAGCGTAGGTGGACTAGCGGGAGGTATTGGAGGGGAGCTGTTTTTT. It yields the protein CASSVGGLAGGIGGELFF.

CDR3 nucleotides: TGTGCCAGCAGTGAACAGGGCTTCGAAAACACTGAAGCTTTCTTT. Translating gives CASSEQGFENTEAFF. V gene TRBV28 combines with J gene TRBJ1-1; possible D gene TRBD1, 6 bases. This CDR3 is 15 amino acids long. The V end was cut by 5 bases, the J end by 2 bases, with 15 bases between. The germline V gene encodes CDR1 MDHEN and CDR2 SYDVKM.

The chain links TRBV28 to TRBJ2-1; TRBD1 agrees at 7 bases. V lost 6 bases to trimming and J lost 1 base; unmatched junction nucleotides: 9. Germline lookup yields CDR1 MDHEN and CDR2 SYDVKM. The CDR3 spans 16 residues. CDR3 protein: CASSLGQTRSYNEQFF. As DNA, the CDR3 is TGTGCCAGCAGCCTGGGACAGACCCGTTCCTACAATGAGCAGTTCTTC.

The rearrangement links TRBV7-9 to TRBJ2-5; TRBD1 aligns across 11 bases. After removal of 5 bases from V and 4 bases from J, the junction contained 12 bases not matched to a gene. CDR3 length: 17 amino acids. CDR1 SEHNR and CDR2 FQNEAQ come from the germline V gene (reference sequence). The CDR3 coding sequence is TGTGCCAGCAGCGATAGCGGGCAAGGACAGGGGGCAGAGACCCAGTACTTC. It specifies CASSDSGQGQGAETQYF.

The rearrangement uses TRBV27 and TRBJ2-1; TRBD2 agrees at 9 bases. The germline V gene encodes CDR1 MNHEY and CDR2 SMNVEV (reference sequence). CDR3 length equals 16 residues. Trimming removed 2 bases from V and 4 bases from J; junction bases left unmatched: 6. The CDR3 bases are TGTGCCAGCAGTTTAGCGTTGCGGGAGGGATACAATGAGCAGTTCTTC. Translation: CASSLALREGYNEQFF.

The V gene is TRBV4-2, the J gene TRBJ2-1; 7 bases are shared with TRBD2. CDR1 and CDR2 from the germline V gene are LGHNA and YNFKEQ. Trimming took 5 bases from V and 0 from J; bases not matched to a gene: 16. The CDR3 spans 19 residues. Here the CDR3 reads CASSGRGPGTILSYNEQFF. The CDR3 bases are TGTGCCAGCAGCGGTCGGGGACCGGGGACTATTCTCTCCTACAATGAGCAGTTCTTC.

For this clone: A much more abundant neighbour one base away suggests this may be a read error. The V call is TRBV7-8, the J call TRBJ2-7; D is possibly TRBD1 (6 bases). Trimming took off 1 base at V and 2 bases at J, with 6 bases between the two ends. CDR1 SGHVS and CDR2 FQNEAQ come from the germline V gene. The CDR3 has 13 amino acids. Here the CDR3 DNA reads TGTGCCAGCAGCTTAGAGGGGGCCTACGAGCAGTACTTC. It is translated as CASSLEGAYEQYF.